The T cell receptor (beta chain) described here comes from a study of blood T cells in healthy people across ages. The authors ran a second PCR of roughly 6 to 12 cycles using a sample-barcoded 5' primer and a J-beta primer mix. The authors tagged each cDNA molecule using a template-switch adaptor with 12 random nucleotides. In TCRdb, the 5' RACE reads were re-called with MiXCR into one record per CDR3 protein. The sample consists of just under 550,000 distinct CDR3 sequences, 24% of them appearing once. General observations from the study: As age increased, TCR beta diversity per million T cells fell in a roughly linear fashion. The diversity estimates, figures obtained from one million T cells, were considered underestimates.

In this sample, this clonotype turned up many times. Its antigen is unidentified. The same sample was also used in a study of T cells of mothers and their children.

This TCR was recovered from a boy between 5 and 17 years old in good health. Sample: blood.

In nucleotides, the CDR3 is TGTGCCAGCAGCTTAAGTGGGCAGGGTGTGAACATTCAGTACTTC. It yields the protein CASSLSGQGVNIQYF. V and J are TRBV7-2 and TRBJ2-4; maybe TRBD1 (5 bases). Trimming took off 2 bases at V and 7 bases at J, with 15 bases between the two ends. The CDR3 totals 15 residues. Germline V gene data show CDR1 as SGHTA and CDR2 as FQGNSA.